The entry that follows covers one T cell receptor (beta chain) sequence. Its antigen is unknown. This record comes from a study of cytomegalovirus exposure and HLA in healthy donors. Germline V gives CDR1 SGHRS, CDR2 YFSETQ. This CDR3 contains 14 residues. The V end lost 5 bases, the J end lost 1 base, and 12 bases lay between the germline ends. Primers included in the PCR were 60 Vbeta and 13 Jbeta primers. Clones were read by immunoSEQ multiplex PCR, and TCRdb kept only the in-frame ones, dropping some. Of around 200,000 clones listed, around three quarters are singletons. Regarding the study as a whole: When a later analysis was performed, an Asian-associated ancestry cluster reportedly had fewer N-insertions than the roughly 700-donor mean.

This chain joins TRBV5-1 and TRBJ1-1, with D perhaps matching TRBD1 (5 bases). The receptor comes from a woman in her 30s in good health and CMV-seropositive. The material sequenced was PBMCs. The CDR3 here is CASSRLGQNTEAFF. CDR3 DNA sequence: TGCGCCAGCAGTCGACTCGGACAGAACACTGAAGCTTTCTTT.